Only one count was recorded for the clone carrying this TCR beta chain. Trimming took off 6 bases at V and 6 bases at J, with 18 bases between the two ends. Germline lookup yields CDR1 PRHDT and CDR2 FYEKMQ (reference sequence). This CDR3 spans 15 amino acids. Assay used: immunoSEQ multiplex PCR; TCRdb lists only in-frame clones, some missing. Among about 1.4 million clones, over 95% were seen once, and the ten largest hold approximately 1%. This record comes from a study of shared clonotypes between healthy human individuals. The V call is TRBV13, the J call TRBJ2-1, with TRBD2 as a possible D gene (6 bases). Specimen: naive CD4+ T cells sorted from blood. The subset was: CD45RA+ positively selected. The source is a man under 40 in good health. For the CDR3, the DNA is TGTGCCAGCAGTTTACTTATTGTGGGAGGCAATGAGCAGTTCTTC. It specifies CASSLLIVGGNEQFF.